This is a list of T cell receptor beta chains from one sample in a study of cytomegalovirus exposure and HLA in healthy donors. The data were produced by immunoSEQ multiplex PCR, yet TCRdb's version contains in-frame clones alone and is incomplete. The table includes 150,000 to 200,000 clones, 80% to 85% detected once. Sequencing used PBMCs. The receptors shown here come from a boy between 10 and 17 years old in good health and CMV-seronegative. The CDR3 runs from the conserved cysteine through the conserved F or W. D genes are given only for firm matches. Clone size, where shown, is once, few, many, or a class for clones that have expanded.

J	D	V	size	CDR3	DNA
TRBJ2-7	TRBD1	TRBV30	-	CAWVEGQGNEQYF	TGTGCCTGGGTAGAGGGACAGGGAAACGAGCAGTACTTC
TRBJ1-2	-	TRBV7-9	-	CASSLGEGGLGYTF	TGTGCCAGCAGCTTAGGCGAGGGAGGATTGGGATACACCTTC
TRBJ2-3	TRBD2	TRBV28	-	CATLLAGPSDTQYF	TGTGCCACCCTCCTAGCGGGACCCTCAGATACGCAGTATTTT
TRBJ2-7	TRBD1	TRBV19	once	CASSSTGGSYEQYF	TGTGCCAGTAGCTCAACAGGGGGCTCCTACGAGCAGTACTTC
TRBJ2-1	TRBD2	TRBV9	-	CASSVALAGYNEQFF	TGTGCCAGCAGCGTAGCACTAGCGGGTTACAATGAGCAGTTCTTC
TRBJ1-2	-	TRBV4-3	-	CASSQGSRTEYGYTF	TGCGCCAGCAGCCAAGGATCAAGGACAGAGTATGGCTACACCTTC
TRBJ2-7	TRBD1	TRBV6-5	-	CASSHGQDSSYEQYF	TGTGCCAGCAGTCACGGACAGGATAGCTCCTACGAGCAGTACTTC
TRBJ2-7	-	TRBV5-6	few	CASSLPRFYEQYF	TGTGCCAGCAGCTTGCCCAGATTCTACGAGCAGTACTTC
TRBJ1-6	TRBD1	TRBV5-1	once	CASSYGTGNDLSSPLHF	TGCGCCAGCAGTTATGGGACAGGGAATGATTTAAGTTCACCCCTCCACTTT
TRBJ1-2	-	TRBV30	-	CAWRARSYGYTF	TGTGCCTGGAGGGCACGGAGCTATGGCTACACCTTC
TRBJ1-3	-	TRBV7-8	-	CASSFSPFGNTIYF	TGTGCCAGCAGCTTTAGCCCTTTTGGAAACACCATATATTTT
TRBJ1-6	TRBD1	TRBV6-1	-	CASSERTGANNSPLHF	TGTGCCAGCAGTGAAAGGACAGGGGCGAATAATTCACCCCTCCACTTT
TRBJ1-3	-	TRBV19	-	CASTDSLQTGNTIYF	TGTGCCAGTACGGACAGCCTTCAAACTGGAAACACCATATATTTT
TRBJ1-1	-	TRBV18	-	CASSPVAQDTEAFF	TGTGCCAGCTCGCCAGTGGCGCAGGACACTGAAGCTTTCTTT
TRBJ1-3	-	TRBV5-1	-	CASSLWFRTKRSGNTIYF	TGCGCCAGCAGCTTGTGGTTCAGAACGAAGAGGTCTGGAAACACCATATATTTT
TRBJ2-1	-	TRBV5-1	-	CASSRRLLASSYNEQFF	TGCGCCAGCAGCCGAAGACTCCTAGCGAGCTCCTACAATGAGCAGTTCTTC
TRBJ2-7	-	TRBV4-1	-	CASSPLRGGGYLYEQYF	TGCGCCAGCAGCCCCCTGAGAGGCGGGGGCTATCTCTACGAGCAGTACTTC
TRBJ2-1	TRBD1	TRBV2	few	CARRDRESLNEQFF	TGTGCCCGCCGGGACAGGGAGTCATTGAATGAGCAGTTCTTC
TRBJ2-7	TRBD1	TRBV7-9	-	CASSFHMDRGKFYEQYF	TGTGCCAGCAGCTTCCACATGGACAGGGGGAAATTCTACGAGCAGTACTTC
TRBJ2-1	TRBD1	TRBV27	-	CASSLAPTGDPFLKSGYNEQFF	TGTGCCAGCAGTTTAGCCCCCACAGGGGACCCATTCTTAAAATCCGGCTACAATGAGCAGTTCTTC
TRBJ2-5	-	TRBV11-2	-	CASSLDRDWPKETQYF	TGTGCCAGCAGCTTAGACCGGGACTGGCCAAAAGAGACCCAGTACTTC
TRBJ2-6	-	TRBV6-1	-	CASSNQVAGANVLTF	TGTGCCAGCAGTAACCAGGTAGCTGGGGCCAACGTCCTGACTTTC
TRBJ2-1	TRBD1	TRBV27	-	CASSPGTGNNEQFF	TGTGCCAGCAGTCCGGGGACAGGGAACAATGAGCAGTTCTTC
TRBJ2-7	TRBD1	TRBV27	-	CASSRRTGGDEQYF	TGTGCCAGCAGTAGACGGACAGGAGGCGACGAGCAGTACTTC
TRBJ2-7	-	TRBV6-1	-	CASSENVDFAFYEQYF	TGTGCCAGCAGTGAAAACGTGGACTTCGCCTTCTACGAGCAGTACTTC
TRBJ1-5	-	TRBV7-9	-	CASSPGTSQPQHF	TGTGCCAGCAGCCCCGGGACAAGTCAGCCCCAGCATTTT
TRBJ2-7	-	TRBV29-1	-	CSVATGTSSYEQYF	TGCAGCGTGGCGACAGGGACTAGCTCCTACGAGCAGTACTTC
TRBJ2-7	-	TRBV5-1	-	CASSRDKTYEQYF	TGCGCCAGCAGCCGGGACAAGACCTACGAGCAGTACTTC
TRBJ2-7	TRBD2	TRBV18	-	CASSSRRGDSYEQYF	TGTGCCAGCTCGTCGCGGCGGGGGGACTCCTACGAGCAGTACTTC
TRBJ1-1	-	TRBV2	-	CASMPVLQGVNTEAFF	TGTGCCAGCATGCCCGTATTACAGGGAGTGAACACTGAAGCTTTCTTT
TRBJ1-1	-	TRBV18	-	CASSPPQGTEAFF	TGTGCCAGCTCACCACCCCAGGGTACTGAAGCTTTCTTT
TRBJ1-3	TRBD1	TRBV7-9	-	CASSLALGTAGNTIYF	TGTGCCAGCAGCTTAGCTTTAGGGACAGCCGGAAACACCATATATTTT
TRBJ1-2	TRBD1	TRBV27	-	CASRTGDYGYTF	TGTGCCAGCAGGACAGGGGACTATGGCTACACCTTC
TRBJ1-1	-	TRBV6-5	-	CASSYPGNTEAFF	TGTGCCAGCAGTTACCCAGGGAACACTGAAGCTTTCTTT
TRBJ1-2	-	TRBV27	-	CATLANYGYTF	TGTGCCACCTTAGCGAACTATGGCTACACCTTC
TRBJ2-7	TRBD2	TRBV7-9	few	CASSLKGLAGSQQYF	TGTGCCAGCAGCTTAAAGGGACTAGCGGGATCCCAGCAGTACTTC
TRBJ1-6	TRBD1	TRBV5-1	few	CASSSQGAPGNSPLHF	TGCGCCAGCAGCTCTCAGGGGGCGCCGGGTAATTCACCCCTCCACTTT
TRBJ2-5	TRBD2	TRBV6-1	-	CASSEGAGGPETQYF	TGTGCCAGCAGTGAGGGGGCGGGGGGGCCTGAGACCCAGTACTTC
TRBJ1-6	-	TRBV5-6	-	CASSPRGWGDSPLHF	TGTGCCAGCAGCCCGAGGGGTTGGGGGGATTCACCCCTCCACTTT
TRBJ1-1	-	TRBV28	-	CASVRNTEAFF	TGTGCCAGCGTCAGGAACACTGAAGCTTTCTTT
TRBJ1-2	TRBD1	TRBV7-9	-	CASILQGAYGYTF	TGTGCCAGCATCTTACAGGGGGCCTATGGCTACACCTTC
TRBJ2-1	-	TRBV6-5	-	CASSSGNEQFF	TGTGCCAGCAGCTCGGGGAATGAGCAGTTCTTC
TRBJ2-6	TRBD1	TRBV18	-	CASSTRQGPSGANVLTF	TGTGCCAGCTCAACGAGACAGGGACCTTCTGGGGCCAACGTCCTGACTTTC
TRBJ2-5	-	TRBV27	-	CASSLWRGEGETQYF	TGTGCCAGCAGTTTATGGAGGGGCGAGGGGGAGACCCAGTACTTC
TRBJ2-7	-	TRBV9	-	CASSIHHLSGGDEQYF	TGTGCCAGCAGCATCCACCACCTCAGCGGTGGGGACGAGCAGTACTTC
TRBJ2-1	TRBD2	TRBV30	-	CAWTGGQANLAGGYNEQFF	TGTGCCTGGACTGGAGGACAGGCGAATCTAGCGGGAGGGTACAATGAGCAGTTCTTC
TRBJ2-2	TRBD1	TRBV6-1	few	CASCRDRAGAGELFF	TGTGCCAGCTGCAGGGACAGGGCGGGCGCCGGGGAGCTGTTTTTT
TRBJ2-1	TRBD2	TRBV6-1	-	CASSLLADSYNEQFF	TGTGCCAGCAGTCTTCTAGCGGACTCCTACAATGAGCAGTTCTTC
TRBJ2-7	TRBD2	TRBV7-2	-	CASSLARFSGGQSEQYF	TGTGCCAGCAGCTTAGCAAGGTTTAGCGGGGGCCAGAGCGAGCAGTACTTC
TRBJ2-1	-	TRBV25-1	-	CASSDRGAGGNEQFF	TGTGCCAGCAGTGACCGGGGGGCCGGGGGCAATGAGCAGTTCTTC
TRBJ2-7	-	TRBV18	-	CASSLSADREYEQYF	TGTGCCAGCTCACTATCAGCCGACAGAGAATACGAGCAGTACTTC
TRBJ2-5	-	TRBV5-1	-	CASRASDQETQYF	TGCGCCAGCAGGGCCAGCGACCAAGAGACCCAGTACTTC
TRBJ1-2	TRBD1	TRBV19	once	CASGETGVYGYTF	TGTGCCAGTGGGGAGACAGGGGTCTATGGCTACACCTTC
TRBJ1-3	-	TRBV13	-	CASSLASGTAGNTIYF	TGTGCCAGCAGCTTAGCTTCGGGAACGGCTGGAAACACCATATATTTT
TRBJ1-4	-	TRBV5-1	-	CASSPRDKEYEKLFF	TGCGCCAGCAGCCCCCGGGACAAGGAGTACGAAAAACTGTTTTTT